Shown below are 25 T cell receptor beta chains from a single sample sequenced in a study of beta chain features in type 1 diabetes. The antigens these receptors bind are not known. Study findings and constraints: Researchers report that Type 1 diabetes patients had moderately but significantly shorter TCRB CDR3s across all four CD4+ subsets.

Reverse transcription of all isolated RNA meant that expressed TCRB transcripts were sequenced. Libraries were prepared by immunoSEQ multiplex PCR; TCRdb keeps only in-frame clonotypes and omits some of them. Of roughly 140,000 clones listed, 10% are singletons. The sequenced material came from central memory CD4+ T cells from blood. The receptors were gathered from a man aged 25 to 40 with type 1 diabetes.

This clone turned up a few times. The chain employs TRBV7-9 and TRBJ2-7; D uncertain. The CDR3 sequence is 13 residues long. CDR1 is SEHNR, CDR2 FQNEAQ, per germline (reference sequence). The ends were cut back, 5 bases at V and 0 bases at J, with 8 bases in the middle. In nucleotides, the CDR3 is TGTGCCAGCAGCGAACAGAACTCCTACGAGCAGTACTTC. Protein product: CASSEQNSYEQYF.

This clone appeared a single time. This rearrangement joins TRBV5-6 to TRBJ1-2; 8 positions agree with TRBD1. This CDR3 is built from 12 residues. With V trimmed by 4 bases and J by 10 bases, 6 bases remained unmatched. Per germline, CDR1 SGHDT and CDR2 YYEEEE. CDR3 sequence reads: CASSLETGDYTF. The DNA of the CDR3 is TGTGCCAGCAGCCTAGAGACAGGGGACTACACCTTC.

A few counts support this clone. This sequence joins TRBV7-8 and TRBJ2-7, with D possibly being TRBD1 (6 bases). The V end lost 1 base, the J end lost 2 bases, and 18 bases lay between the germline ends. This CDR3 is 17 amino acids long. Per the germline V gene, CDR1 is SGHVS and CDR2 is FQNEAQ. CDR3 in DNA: TGTGCCAGCAGCTTAGTAGTAAGGGGGAGTTCGCCCTACGAGCAGTACTTC. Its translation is CASSLVVRGSSPYEQYF.

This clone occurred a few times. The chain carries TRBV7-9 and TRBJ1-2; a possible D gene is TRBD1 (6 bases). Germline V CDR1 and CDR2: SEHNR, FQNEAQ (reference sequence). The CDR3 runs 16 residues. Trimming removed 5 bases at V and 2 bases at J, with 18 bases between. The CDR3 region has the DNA TGTGCCAGCAGCCAGGTGGGGGGGCATCGGAACTATGGCTACACCTTC. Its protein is CASSQVGGHRNYGYTF.

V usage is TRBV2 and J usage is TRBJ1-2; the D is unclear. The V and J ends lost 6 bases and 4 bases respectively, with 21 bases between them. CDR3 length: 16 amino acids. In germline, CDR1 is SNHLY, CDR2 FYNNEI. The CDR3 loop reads CASREQTRTAFYGYTF. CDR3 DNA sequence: TGTGCCAGCAGAGAACAGACCAGAACAGCCTTCTATGGCTACACCTTC.

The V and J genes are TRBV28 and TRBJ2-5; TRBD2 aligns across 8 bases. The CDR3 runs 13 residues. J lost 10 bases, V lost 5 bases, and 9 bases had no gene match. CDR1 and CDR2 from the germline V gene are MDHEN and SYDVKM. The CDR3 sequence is CASSPGLVPIQYF. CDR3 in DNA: TGTGCCAGCAGTCCGGGACTAGTGCCCATCCAGTACTTC.

This CDR3 reads CAWSRDIYEAFF. In DNA, the CDR3 is TGTGCCTGGAGTAGGGACATCTACGAAGCTTTCTTT. The chain uses TRBV30 and TRBJ1-1; a possible D gene is TRBD1 (6 bases). CDR3 length equals 12 residues. V lost 2 bases and J 8 bases, leaving 12 bases between the germline ends. Per germline, CDR1 GTSNPN and CDR2 SVGIG (reference sequence).

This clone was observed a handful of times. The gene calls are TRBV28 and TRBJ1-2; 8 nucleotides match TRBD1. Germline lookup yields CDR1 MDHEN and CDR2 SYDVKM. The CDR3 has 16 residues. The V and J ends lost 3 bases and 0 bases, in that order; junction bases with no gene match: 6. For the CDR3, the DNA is TGTGCCAGCAGTTTGGGGGGACAGGAAGCTAACTATGGCTACACCTTC. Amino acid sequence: CASSLGGQEANYGYTF.

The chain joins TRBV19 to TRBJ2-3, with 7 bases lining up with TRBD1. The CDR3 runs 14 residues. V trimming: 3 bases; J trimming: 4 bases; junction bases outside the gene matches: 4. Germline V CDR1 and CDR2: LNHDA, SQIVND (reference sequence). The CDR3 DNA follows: TGTGCCAGTAGTATGAACAGGGGACCAGATACGCAGTATTTT. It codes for CASSMNRGPDTQYF.

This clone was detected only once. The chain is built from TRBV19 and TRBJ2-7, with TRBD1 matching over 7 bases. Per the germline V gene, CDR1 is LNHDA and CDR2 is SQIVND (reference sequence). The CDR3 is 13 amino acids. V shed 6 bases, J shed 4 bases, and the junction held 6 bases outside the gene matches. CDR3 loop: CASRRGQLYEQYF. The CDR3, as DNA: TGTGCCAGTAGGAGGGGACAGCTGTACGAGCAGTACTTC.

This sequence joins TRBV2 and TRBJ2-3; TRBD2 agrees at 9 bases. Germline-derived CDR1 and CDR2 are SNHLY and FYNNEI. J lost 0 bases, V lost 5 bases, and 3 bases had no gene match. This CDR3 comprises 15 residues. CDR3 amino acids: CASSPTSGSTDTQYF. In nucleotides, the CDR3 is TGTGCCAGCAGTCCAACTAGCGGGAGCACAGATACGCAGTATTTT.

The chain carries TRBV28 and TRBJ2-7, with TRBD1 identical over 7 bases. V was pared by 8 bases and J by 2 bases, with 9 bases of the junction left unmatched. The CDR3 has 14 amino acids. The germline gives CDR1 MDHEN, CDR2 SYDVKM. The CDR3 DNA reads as TGTGCCAGCTGGACAAACAGGGGTCCCTACGAGCAGTACTTC. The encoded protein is CASWTNRGPYEQYF. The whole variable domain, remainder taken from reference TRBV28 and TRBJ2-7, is DVKVTQSSRYLVKRTGEKVFLECVQDMDHENMFWYRQDPGLGLRLIYFSYDVKMKEKGDIPEGYSVSREKKERFSLILESASTNQTSMYLCASWTNRGPYEQYFGPGTRLTVT.

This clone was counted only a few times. CDR3 DNA: TGTGCCAGCAGCTTAGGGGGACAGGGATTCGGGAGCCAGCCCCAGCATTTT. As protein: CASSLGGQGFGSQPQHF. This rearrangement joins TRBV7-2 to TRBJ1-5; 9 bases agree with TRBD1. Losses at the gene ends were 1 base for V and 7 bases for J; bases not matched to a gene: 11. CDR1 SGHTA and CDR2 FQGNSA come from the germline V gene. The CDR3 is 17 amino acids.

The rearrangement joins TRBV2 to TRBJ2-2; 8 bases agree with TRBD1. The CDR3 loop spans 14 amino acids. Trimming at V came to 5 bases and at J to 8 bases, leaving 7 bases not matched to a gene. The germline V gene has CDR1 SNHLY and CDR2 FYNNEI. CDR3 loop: CASSPRTGLGELFF. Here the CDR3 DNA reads TGTGCCAGCAGTCCTAGGACAGGGCTTGGGGAGCTGTTTTTT.

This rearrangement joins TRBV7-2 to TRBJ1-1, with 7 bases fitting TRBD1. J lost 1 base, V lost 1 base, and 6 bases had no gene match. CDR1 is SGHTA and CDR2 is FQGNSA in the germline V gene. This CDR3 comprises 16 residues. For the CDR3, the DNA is TGTGCCAGCAGCTTAGTAGAGGACAGGCCGAACACTGAAGCTTTCTTT. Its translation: CASSLVEDRPNTEAFF.

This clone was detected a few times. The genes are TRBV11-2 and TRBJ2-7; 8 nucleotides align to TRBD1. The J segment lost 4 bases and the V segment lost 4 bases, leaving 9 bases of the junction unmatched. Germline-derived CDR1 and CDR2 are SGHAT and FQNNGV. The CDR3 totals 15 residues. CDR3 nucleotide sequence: TGTGCCAGCAGCTCGTTAGACAGGGGAACTTACGAGCAGTACTTC. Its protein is CASSSLDRGTYEQYF.

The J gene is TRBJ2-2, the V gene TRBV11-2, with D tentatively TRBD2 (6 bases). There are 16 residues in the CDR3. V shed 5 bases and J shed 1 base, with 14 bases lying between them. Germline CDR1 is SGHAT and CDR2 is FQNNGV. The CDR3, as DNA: TGTGCCAGCAGCCCCCGGCGGGACGAGAACACCGGGGAGCTGTTTTTT. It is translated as CASSPRRDENTGELFF.

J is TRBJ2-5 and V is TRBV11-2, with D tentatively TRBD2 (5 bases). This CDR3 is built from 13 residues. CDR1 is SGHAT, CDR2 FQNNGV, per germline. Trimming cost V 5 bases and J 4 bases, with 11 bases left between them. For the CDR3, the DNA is TGTGCCAGCAGCGAGAGGGTACGAGAGACCCAGTACTTC. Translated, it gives CASSERVRETQYF.

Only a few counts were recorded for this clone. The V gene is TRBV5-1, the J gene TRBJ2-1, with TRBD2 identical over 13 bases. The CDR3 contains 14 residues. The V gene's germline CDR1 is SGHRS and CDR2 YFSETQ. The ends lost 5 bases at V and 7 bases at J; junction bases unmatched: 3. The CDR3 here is CASRGLAGPNEQFF. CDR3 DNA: TGCGCCAGCAGGGGACTAGCGGGACCGAATGAGCAGTTCTTC.

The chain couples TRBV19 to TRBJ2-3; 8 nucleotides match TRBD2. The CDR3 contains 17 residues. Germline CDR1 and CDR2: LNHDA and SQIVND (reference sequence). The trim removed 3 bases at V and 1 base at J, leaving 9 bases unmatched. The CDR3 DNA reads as TGTGCCAGTAGTATCGGCGGGAGGATTGGAGGCACAGATACGCAGTATTTT. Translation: CASSIGGRIGGTDTQYF.

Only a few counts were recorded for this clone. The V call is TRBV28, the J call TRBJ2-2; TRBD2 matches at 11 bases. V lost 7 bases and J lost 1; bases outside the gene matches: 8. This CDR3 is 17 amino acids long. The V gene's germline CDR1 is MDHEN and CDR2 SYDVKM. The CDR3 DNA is TGTGCCAGCAACTTGGGCGGACTAGCGGGGAACACCGGGGAGCTGTTTTTT. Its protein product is CASNLGGLAGNTGELFF.

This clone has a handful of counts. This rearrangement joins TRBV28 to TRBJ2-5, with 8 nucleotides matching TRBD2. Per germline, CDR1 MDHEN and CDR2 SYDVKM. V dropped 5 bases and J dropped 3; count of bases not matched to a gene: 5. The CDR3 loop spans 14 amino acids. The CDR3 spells CASSSSGKEETQYF. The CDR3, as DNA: TGTGCCAGCAGTAGTAGCGGGAAAGAAGAGACCCAGTACTTC.

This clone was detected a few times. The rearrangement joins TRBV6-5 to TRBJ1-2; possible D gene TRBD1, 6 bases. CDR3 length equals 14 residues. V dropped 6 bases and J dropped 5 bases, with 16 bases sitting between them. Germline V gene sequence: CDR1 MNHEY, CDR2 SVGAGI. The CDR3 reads CASRRSGTTYGYTF. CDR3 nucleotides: TGTGCCAGCAGGCGCTCCGGGACAACGTATGGCTACACCTTC.

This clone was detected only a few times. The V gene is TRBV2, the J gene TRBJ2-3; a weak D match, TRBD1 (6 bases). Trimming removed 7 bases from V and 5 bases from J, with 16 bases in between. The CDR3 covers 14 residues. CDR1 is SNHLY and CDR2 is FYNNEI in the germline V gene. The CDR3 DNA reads TGTGCCAGCATTTTTGGGGGCGATCAAGATACGCAGTATTTT. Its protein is CASIFGGDQDTQYF.

In DNA, the CDR3 is TGTGCCAGCCGAGGGACAGCCACAGATACGCAGTATTTT. This sequence encodes CASRGTATDTQYF. The chain carries TRBV27 and TRBJ2-3; 7 bases fit TRBD1. This CDR3 comprises 13 residues. Per the germline V gene, CDR1 is MNHEY and CDR2 is SMNVEV (reference sequence). V shed 8 bases and J 2 bases; nucleotides not matched to a gene: 4.